These T cell receptor beta chains were read from a single sample in a study of cytomegalovirus exposure and HLA in healthy donors. TCRdb's table, derived via immunoSEQ multiplex PCR, lists solely in-frame clones and lacks some. The data show 100,000 or so clones, under 85% seen once. Specimen: PBMCs. Source of these receptors: a woman in her forties in good health and CMV-seropositive. CDR3s include the opening cysteine and the closing phenylalanine or tryptophan. The D gene is left open where the match is weak. Size values are once, few and many counts, or a class for expanded clones, and some rows have none.

V,D,J,size,DNA,CDR3
TRBV7-6,-,TRBJ2-6,-,TGTGCCAGCAGTCAGTTCTCTGGGGCCAACGTCCTGACTTTC,CASSQFSGANVLTF
TRBV7-9,-,TRBJ2-5,once,TGTGCCAGCAGCGCCCGGGAGACCCAGTACTTC,CASSARETQYF
TRBV6-8,-,TRBJ2-7,-,TGTGCCAGCAACCCGTTTTTCAAGCCCTCCGAGCAGTACTTC,CASNPFFKPSEQYF
TRBV11-2,TRBD2,TRBJ2-2,-,TGTGCCAGCAGCTTGAGGGGTGCTAGCGGAACCGGGGAGCTGTTTTTT,CASSLRGASGTGELFF
TRBV19,-,TRBJ1-1,-,TGTGCCAGTAGTGCAAACCCGGACAGAAGTGAAGCTTTCTTT,CASSANPDRSEAFF
TRBV14,TRBD1,TRBJ1-1,few,TGTGCCAGCAGCCAAGATCTCAGGGGGAAAGCTTTCTTT,CASSQDLRGKAFF
TRBV9,-,TRBJ2-1,-,TGTGCCAGCAGCGTAGCTACGGGGATACTCTACAATGAGCAGTTCTTC,CASSVATGILYNEQFF
TRBV18,TRBD1,TRBJ1-5,-,TGTGCCAGCTCGATAAGTGGACAGGGGGCGGGTCAGCCCCAGCATTTT,CASSISGQGAGQPQHF
TRBV15,TRBD1,TRBJ2-2,-,TGTGCCACCAGCAGAGATAGAGGGAGACAGGGACGACGGGAGCTGTTTTTT,CATSRDRGRQGRRELFF
TRBV15,TRBD1,TRBJ1-3,few,TGTGCCACCAGCAGAGGACGACAGGGTTGGGGTGGAGACACCATATATTTT,CATSRGRQGWGGDTIYF
TRBV6-4,-,TRBJ2-1,-,TGTGCCAGCAGTGGCCGGGACACGAAACAGCAGTTCTTC,CASSGRDTKQQFF
TRBV27,-,TRBJ1-5,-,TGTGCCAGCAGCCGTGAAGGACAGCGCACAAGGCCCCAGCATTTT,CASSREGQRTRPQHF
TRBV4-1,TRBD1,TRBJ2-3,-,TGTGCCAGCAGCCCGGGACAGGGGAGCACAGATACGCAGTATTTT,CASSPGQGSTDTQYF
TRBV5-4,TRBD1,TRBJ2-5,-,TGTGCCAGCAGCCTACAGGGGGCGCGGGAGACCCAGTACTTC,CASSLQGARETQYF
TRBV10-3,TRBD2,TRBJ2-1,-,TGTGCCATCAGTACCCCCGGGAGGATAGCGGGGGGACAGAGCTCCTACAATGAGCAGTTCTTC,CAISTPGRIAGGQSSYNEQFF
TRBV2,-,TRBJ1-4,once,TGTGCCAGCAGTGAACTACAGATTGCAACTAATGAAAAACTGTTTTTT,CASSELQIATNEKLFF
TRBV28,TRBD1,TRBJ1-1,-,TGTGCCAGCAGTTTATATGGGACAGCCAACACTGAAGCTTTCTTT,CASSLYGTANTEAFF
TRBV10-2,TRBD2,TRBJ2-1,-,TGCGCCAGCAGTGTGTCTAGCGGGGAAAATGAGCAGTTCTTC,CASSVSSGENEQFF
TRBV5-5,-,TRBJ2-3,-,TGTGCCAGCAGTATCACCGGGGGTGGTTGGCCCCACCTCACAGATACGCAGTATTTT,CASSITGGGWPHLTDTQYF
TRBV28,TRBD1,TRBJ1-4,few,TGTGCCAGCAACAGAGGGGGCAGGACTAATGAAAAACTGTTTTTT,CASNRGGRTNEKLFF
TRBV11-3,-,TRBJ2-2,-,TGTGCCAGCAGCTTAGATGGTCGCTGGGGGCGAGTGAGCACCGGGGAGCTGTTTTTT,CASSLDGRWGRVSTGELFF
TRBV28,-,TRBJ2-7,-,TGTGCCAGCAGTCAGCGATGGCGGGACTACGAGCAGTACTTC,CASSQRWRDYEQYF
TRBV15,TRBD1,TRBJ2-3,-,TGTGCCACCAGCACAGGGGGTGGCACAGATACGCAGTATTTT,CATSTGGGTDTQYF
TRBV6-4,TRBD2,TRBJ2-3,-,TGTGCCAGCAGTGACCCGGCGGGGGGGTCAGATACGCAGTATTTT,CASSDPAGGSDTQYF
TRBV28,TRBD1,TRBJ2-7,-,TGTGCCAGCAGTTTGCGGACAGGGCGGCACGAGCAGTACTTC,CASSLRTGRHEQYF
TRBV28,-,TRBJ2-3,-,TGTGCCAGCAGTACAAACACTCGCGGGTGGCTAGACACAGATACGCAGTATTTT,CASSTNTRGWLDTDTQYF
TRBV28,TRBD2,TRBJ2-7,few,TGTGCCAGCCTAAGCGGGAACCGGTACGAGCAGTACTTC,CASLSGNRYEQYF
TRBV11-3,TRBD1,TRBJ2-7,-,TGTGCCAGCAGCTCTTTCCGTGACAGGGGGCCTAAGAGGGAGCAGTACTTC,CASSSFRDRGPKREQYF
TRBV9,-,TRBJ1-2,-,TGTGCCAGCAGCGTAGGAGGGACACCGAACTATGGCTACACCTTC,CASSVGGTPNYGYTF
TRBV2,TRBD1,TRBJ1-2,-,TGTGCCAGCAGTGACAGGGACAGGGGCCACTATGGCTACACCTTC,CASSDRDRGHYGYTF
TRBV11-3,-,TRBJ1-3,-,TGTGCCAGCAGCTTTCCAGGAAACACCATATATTTT,CASSFPGNTIYF
TRBV5-1,-,TRBJ2-1,-,TGCGCCAGCAGCTTGGCTGTCTGGGCCAATGAGCAGTTCTTC,CASSLAVWANEQFF
TRBV5-1,TRBD2,TRBJ2-7,-,TGCGCCAGCAGCTTGGGACTAGCGGGAATCTCCTACGAGCAGTACTTC,CASSLGLAGISYEQYF
TRBV4-1,TRBD1,TRBJ1-4,-,TGCGCCAGCAGCCAAGGGCTCTCGGGACAGAATACTAAAAAACTGTTTTTT,CASSQGLSGQNTKKLFF
TRBV5-1,TRBD2,TRBJ2-1,-,TGCGCCAGCAGCATGGAAGCGGGAGGGCCGGGTGAGCAGTTCTTC,CASSMEAGGPGEQFF
TRBV7-2,-,TRBJ1-5,-,TGTGCCAGCAGCCCTAACGCCAATCAGCCCCAGCATTTT,CASSPNANQPQHF
TRBV27,TRBD1,TRBJ1-1,-,TGTGCCAGCAGGTCCCGGGACAGGTTTGAAGCTTTCTTT,CASRSRDRFEAFF
TRBV7-8,-,TRBJ1-2,-,TGTGCCAGCAGCCCTCAGGGCGACAACTATGGCTACACCTTC,CASSPQGDNYGYTF
TRBV27,-,TRBJ2-7,-,TGTGCCAGTCGAAAGTCCGGGACATGGGGTCACGAGCAGTACTTC,CASRKSGTWGHEQYF
TRBV7-9,-,TRBJ1-6,-,TGTTCCAGCACCTCTCCGGGATGGGATAATTCACCCCTCCACTTT,CSSTSPGWDNSPLHF
TRBV28,-,TRBJ1-2,-,TGTGCCAGCACCCAGGGATTTTATGGCTACACCTTC,CASTQGFYGYTF
TRBV6-6,-,TRBJ2-7,-,TGTGCCAGCAGCCCGGACTTTACAAGCTCCTACGAGCAGTACTTC,CASSPDFTSSYEQYF
TRBV7-9,-,TRBJ1-2,-,TGTGCCAGCAGCCCGCCACGGGGAGCTAACTATGGCTACACCTTC,CASSPPRGANYGYTF
TRBV28,-,TRBJ1-2,-,TGTGCCAGCAGTCTCCGGACCTTC,CASSLRTF
TRBV10-3,-,TRBJ2-7,-,TGTGCCATCAGTGAAGGCAGGCCGTACGAGCAGTACTTC,CAISEGRPYEQYF
TRBV25-1,-,TRBJ1-4,-,TGTGCCAGCAGTGACTCCCTCGGCGGGGGGAGTGAAAAACTGTTTTTT,CASSDSLGGGSEKLFF